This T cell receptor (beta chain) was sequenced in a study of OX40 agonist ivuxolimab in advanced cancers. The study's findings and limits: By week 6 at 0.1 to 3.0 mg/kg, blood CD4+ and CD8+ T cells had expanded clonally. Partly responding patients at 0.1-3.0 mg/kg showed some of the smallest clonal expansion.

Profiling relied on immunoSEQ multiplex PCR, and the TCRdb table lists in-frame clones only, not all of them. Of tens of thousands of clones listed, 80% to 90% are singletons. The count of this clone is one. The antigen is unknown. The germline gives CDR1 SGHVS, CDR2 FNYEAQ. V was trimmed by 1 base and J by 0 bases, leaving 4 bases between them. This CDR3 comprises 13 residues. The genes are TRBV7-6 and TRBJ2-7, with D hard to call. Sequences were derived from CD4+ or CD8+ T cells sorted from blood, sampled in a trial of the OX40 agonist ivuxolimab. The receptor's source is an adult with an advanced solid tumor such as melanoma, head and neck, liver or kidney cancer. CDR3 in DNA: TGTGCCAGCAGCTTAGGCCACTCCTACGAGCAGTACTTC. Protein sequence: CASSLGHSYEQYF.